The rows below give T cell receptor beta chains drawn from one sample of a study of blood T cells in healthy people across ages. TCRdb used MiXCR to reprocess the 5' RACE reads, holding one entry per CDR3 protein. Of about 1.5 million distinct CDR3 sequences listed, approximately 43% were seen once; the top ten hold roughly 3.7%. The specimen sequenced was blood. The receptors were gathered from a woman aged 18-29 years in good health. Each CDR3 is given with its conserved first and last residue.

j_call	v_call	cdr3_aa
TRBJ2-3	TRBV20-1	CSAKVLLSTDTQYF
TRBJ2-3	TRBV3-1	CASSVRWDRSTDTQYF
TRBJ2-1	TRBV29-1	CSVAGVLFGSYNEQFF
TRBJ1-1	TRBV7-2	CASSGQEYTEAFF
TRBJ1-2	TRBV27	CASRPNRDFGYTF
TRBJ1-2	TRBV6-1	CASSDPGRDGSTF
TRBJ2-5	TRBV5-1	CASSLSGSPQETQYF
TRBJ2-7	TRBV15	CATSRDRTSSYEQYF
TRBJ2-4	TRBV12-3/TRBV12-4	CASSVDRGQFRTQYF
TRBJ1-6	TRBV12-3/TRBV12-4	CASSGGRAPGSPLHF
TRBJ2-1	TRBV7-9	CASRNLLAKQYNEQFF
TRBJ2-1	TRBV20-1	CSARGLAGAGSYNEQFF
TRBJ2-7	TRBV20-1	CSARPSYEQYF
TRBJ2-5	TRBV7-2	CASSSLVTGSWETQYF
TRBJ2-3	TRBV12-3/TRBV12-4	CASSSRNGADTQYF
TRBJ1-4	TRBV29-1	CSAWGGGGEKLFF
TRBJ2-7	TRBV6-5	CASSYRAHSYEQYF
TRBJ1-2	TRBV6-5	CASSYQGAFGYTF
TRBJ2-3	TRBV5-6	CASSLPGTLNRDTQYF
TRBJ2-5	TRBV29-1	CSVEPPWGNEQYF
TRBJ1-1	TRBV4-3	CASSQLPQGTEAFF
TRBJ2-1	TRBV24-1	CATSDSDRGHVNEQFF
TRBJ2-1	TRBV4-3	CASSQEKGLAGEKQFF
TRBJ2-7	TRBV18	CASSQIGTAVSYEQYF
TRBJ1-1	TRBV25-1	CASSESGVNTEAFF
TRBJ1-2	TRBV12-3/TRBV12-4	CASSSTDSPIRYGYTF
TRBJ2-7	TRBV5-5	CASSASVLSPEQYF
TRBJ1-2	TRBV10-1	CASSPNRGRGGYTF
TRBJ2-1	TRBV12-3/TRBV12-4	CASSRPGGEQFF
TRBJ2-1	TRBV7-8	CASSLEDPGEQFF
TRBJ2-3	TRBV28	CASSFGLPADTQYF
TRBJ2-4	TRBV7-9	CASSFGTAGGDIQYF
TRBJ2-4	TRBV10-3	CAISMGQELAKNIQYF
TRBJ1-5	TRBV20-1	CSARGVTGGGQPQHF
TRBJ2-3	TRBV12-3/TRBV12-4	CASTNGPSSTDTQYF
TRBJ2-1	TRBV7-8	CASSYSLLASGDYNEQFF
TRBJ2-6	TRBV4-3	CASSREGHNVLTF
TRBJ2-1	TRBV12-3/TRBV12-4	CASSTGGKQFF
TRBJ2-7	TRBV7-2	CASSIASGSFLYEQYF
TRBJ2-1	TRBV7-2	CASSPALALASIEQFF
TRBJ2-1	TRBV7-9	CASSVVFVFNEQFF
TRBJ1-2	TRBV2	CASSGDRAAGYTF
TRBJ2-1	TRBV20-1	CSALRQGPYNEQFF
TRBJ1-6	TRBV7-9	CASSLDGINSPLHF
TRBJ2-1	TRBV20-1	CSARFPGGDYNEQFF
TRBJ1-4	TRBV5-1	CASSFRATNEKLFF
TRBJ1-1	TRBV3-1	CASSQQSYRKNTEAFF
TRBJ2-5	TRBV2	CASSDSTQYF
NA	TRBV7-6	CASSLGSSGVVLETQYF
TRBJ1-1	TRBV29-1	CSAQGIAEAFF
TRBJ1-6	TRBV12-3/TRBV12-4	CASTGAGSSYNSPLHF
TRBJ1-5	TRBV2	CASRLRDLREEPQHF
TRBJ2-1	TRBV7-2	CASSLDAGVSYNEQFF
TRBJ2-1	TRBV6-1	CASRTGANNEQFF
TRBJ2-1	TRBV6-6	CASSYPGRTLFF